The entry below describes one T cell receptor (beta chain). This CDR3 region has 15 residues. From germline, CDR1 is MNHNY and CDR2 SVGAGI (reference sequence). V gave up 3 bases and J gave up 0 bases, with 11 bases separating them. This entry belongs to a study of tumor T cells in aggressive B-cell lymphoma. The protocol was immunoSEQ multiplex PCR, while the TCRdb copy is restricted to in-frame clones and leaves out a portion. This table holds 2,500 to 3,500 clones, 85% to 90% found once. The rearrangement links TRBV6-6 to TRBJ2-5; D call uncertain. Sequenced material: tumor tissue. The TCR comes from an adult with diffuse large B cell lymphoma. CDR3 DNA: TGTGCCAGCAGTTATTTCAGTCGAAACCAAGAGACCCAGTACTTC. Protein product: CASSYFSRNQETQYF.